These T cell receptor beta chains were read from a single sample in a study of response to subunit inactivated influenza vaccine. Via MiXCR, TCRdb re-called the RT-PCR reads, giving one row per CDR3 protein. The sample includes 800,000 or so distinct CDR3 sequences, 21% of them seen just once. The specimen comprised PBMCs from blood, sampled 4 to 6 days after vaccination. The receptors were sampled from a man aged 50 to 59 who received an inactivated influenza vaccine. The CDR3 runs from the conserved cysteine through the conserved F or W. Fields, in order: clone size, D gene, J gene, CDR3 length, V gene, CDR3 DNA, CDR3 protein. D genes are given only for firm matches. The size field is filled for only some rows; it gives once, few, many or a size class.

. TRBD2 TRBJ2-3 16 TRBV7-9 TGTGCCAGCAGCTTAGCCCTAGCGGGAGGTGGAGATACGCAGTATTTT CASSLALAGGGDTQYF
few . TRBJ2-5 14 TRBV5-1 TGCGCCAGCAGCCTGAGACGCTACCAAGAGACCCAGTACTTC CASSLRRYQETQYF
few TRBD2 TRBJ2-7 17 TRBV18 TGTGCCAGCTCACCAATGGGACTAGCGGGAGATCGGTACGAGCAGTACTTC CASSPMGLAGDRYEQYF
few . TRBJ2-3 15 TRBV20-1 TGCAGTGCTAAATCTCTCGGATCTAGCACAGATACGCAGTATTTT CSAKSLGSSTDTQYF
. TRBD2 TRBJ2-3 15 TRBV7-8 TGTGCCAGCAGCTTAGGCGGGAGTGATTTAGATACGCAGTATTTT CASSLGGSDLDTQYF
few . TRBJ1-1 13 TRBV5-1 TGCGCCAGCAGCTTGGTGGGCCCCGCTGAAGCTTTCTTT CASSLVGPAEAFF
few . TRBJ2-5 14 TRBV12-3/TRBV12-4 TGTGCCAGCAGTTCTTGGGGGGCAACGGAGACCCAGTACTTC CASSSWGATETQYF
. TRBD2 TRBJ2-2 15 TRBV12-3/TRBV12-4 TGTGCCAGCAAAAAGGGACTAGCGGGAACCGGGGAGCTGTTTTTT CASKKGLAGTGELFF
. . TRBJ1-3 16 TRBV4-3 TGCGCCAGCAGCCAACGAACAGGGAGCTCTGGAAACACCATATATTTT CASSQRTGSSGNTIYF
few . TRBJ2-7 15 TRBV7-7 TGTGCTAGCAGCCCACAAACAGGGAATGCAGACGAGCAGTACTTC CASSPQTGNADEQYF
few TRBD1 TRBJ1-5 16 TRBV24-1 TGTGCCACCAGTGATTCGGCAGGGGGACGGAATCAGCCCCAGCATTTT CATSDSAGGRNQPQHF
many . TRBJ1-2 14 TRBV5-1 TGCGCCAGCAGCTTGGAGGGACTTAACTATGGCTACACCTTC CASSLEGLNYGYTF
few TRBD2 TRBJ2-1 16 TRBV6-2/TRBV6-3 TGTGCCAGCAGTCCGTCGACTAGCGGGGGACCCAATGAGCAGTTCTTC CASSPSTSGGPNEQFF
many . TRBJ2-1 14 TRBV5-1 TGCGCCAGCAGCTTGGCTGCCCGAGGTAATGAGCAGTTCTTC CASSLAARGNEQFF
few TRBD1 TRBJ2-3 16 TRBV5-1 TGCGCCAGCAGCTTGGGGGCAGGGGGCGCGGCAGATACGCAGTATTTT CASSLGAGGAADTQYF
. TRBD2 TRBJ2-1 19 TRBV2 TGTACCATCTGTTCAGGGACTAGCGGGAGGGCCAGGTCCTACAATGAGCAGTTCTTC CTICSGTSGRARSYNEQFF
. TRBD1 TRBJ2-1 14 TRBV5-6 TGTGCCAGCAGCCAATTGACAGGGATGGCTGAGCAGTTCTTC CASSQLTGMAEQFF
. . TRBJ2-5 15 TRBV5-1 TGCGCCAGCAGCCCGACCGGGAGCAGTTTTGAGACCCAGTACTTC CASSPTGSSFETQYF
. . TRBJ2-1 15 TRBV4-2 TGTGCCAGCAGCCAGAGCGGGCCCTCCTACAATGAGCAGTTCTTC CASSQSGPSYNEQFF
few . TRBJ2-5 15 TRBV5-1 TGCGCCAGCAGCTTGGATGTCGGGGAACAAGAGACCCAGTACTTC CASSLDVGEQETQYF
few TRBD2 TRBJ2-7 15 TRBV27 TGTGCCAGCAGGGGGGCGACTAGCGGGGGTTACGAGCAGTACTTC CASRGATSGGYEQYF
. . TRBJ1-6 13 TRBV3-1 TGTGCCAGCAGCCAATTCGGAGGGGAGCGCCTCCACTTT CASSQFGGERLHF
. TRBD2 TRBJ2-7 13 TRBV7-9 TGTGTCAGCAGCCCCAGGACTAGCAACGAGCAGTACTTC CVSSPRTSNEQYF
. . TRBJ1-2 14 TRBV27 TGTGCCAGCAGGCCGGGACCGCTAAACTATGGCTACACCTTC CASRPGPLNYGYTF
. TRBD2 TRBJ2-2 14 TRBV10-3 TGTGCCATCACACCGGGACTAGCTGTCGGGGAGCTGTTTTTT CAITPGLAVGELFF
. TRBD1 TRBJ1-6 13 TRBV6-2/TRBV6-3 TGTGCCAGCATTGGACAGGGGGTATTCCCCCTCCACTTT CASIGQGVFPLHF
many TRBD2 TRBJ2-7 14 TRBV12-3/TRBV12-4 TGTGCCAGCAGAGATCTAGCGGGGGCCTACGAGCAGTACTTC CASRDLAGAYEQYF
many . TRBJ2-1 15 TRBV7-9 TGTGCCAGCAGCTTAGACAGGGTAGTTTACAATGAGCAGTTCTTC CASSLDRVVYNEQFF
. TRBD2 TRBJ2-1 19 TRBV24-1 TGTGCCACCAGTGGGAGGACTAGCGGGAAACACAGCTCCTACAATGAGCAGTTCTTC CATSGRTSGKHSSYNEQFF
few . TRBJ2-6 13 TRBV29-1 TGCAGCGTTTATAGCTCTGGGGCCAACGTCCTGACTTTC CSVYSSGANVLTF
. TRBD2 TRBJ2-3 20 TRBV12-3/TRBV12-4 TGTGCCAGCAGTTTTTTGGGGCGAAGAGGACTAGCGGGAGAGGCAGATACGCAGTATTTT CASSFLGRRGLAGEADTQYF
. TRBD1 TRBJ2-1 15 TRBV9 TGTGCCAGCAGCGTAGAGGCTGGGAGCAGGGGGCGGCAGTTCTTC CASSVEAGSRGRQFF
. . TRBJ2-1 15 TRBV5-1 TGCGCCAGCAGCTTGGGGGCAGGGGTTTCGAATGAGCAGTTCTTC CASSLGAGVSNEQFF
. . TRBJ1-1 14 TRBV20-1 TGCAGTGCTAGAGGGGGGGCTCCCAACACTGAAGCTTTCTTT CSARGGAPNTEAFF
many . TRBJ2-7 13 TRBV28 TGTGCCAGCATGAGGAACGCAGGTTACGAGCAGTACTTC CASMRNAGYEQYF
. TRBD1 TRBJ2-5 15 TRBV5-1 TGCGCCAGCAGCTGGGGGGACAGGCCCCAAGAGACCCAGTACTTC CASSWGDRPQETQYF
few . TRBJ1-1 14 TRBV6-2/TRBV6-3 TGTGCCAGCACCCAGGGTTACCTGAACACTGAAGCTTTCTTT CASTQGYLNTEAFF
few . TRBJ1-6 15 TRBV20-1 TGCAGTGCTGCCAAGGGCGGAACTCTTAATTCACCCCTCCACTTT CSAAKGGTLNSPLHF
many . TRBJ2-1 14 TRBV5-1 TGCGCCAGCAGCTTGCCGCTCGGGGGCAATGAGCAGTTCTTC CASSLPLGGNEQFF
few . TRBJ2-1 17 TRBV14 TGTGCCAGCAGCCCAAGTCGTAACACCCTGTTCTACAATGAGCAGTTCTTC CASSPSRNTLFYNEQFF
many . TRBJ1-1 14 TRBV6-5 TGTGCCAGCAGTTATTTGGGCAGGAACACTGAAGCTTTCTTT CASSYLGRNTEAFF
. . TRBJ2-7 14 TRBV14 TGTGCCAGCAGCCAACGGGGCAGATACTACGAGCAGTACTTC CASSQRGRYYEQYF
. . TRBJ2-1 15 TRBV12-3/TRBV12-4 TGTGCCAGCAGTTTAAGCCAGGGATTGGGCAATGAGCAGTTCTTC CASSLSQGLGNEQFF
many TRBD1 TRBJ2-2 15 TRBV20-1 TGCAGTGCTAGGGGGACAGTGAGGCGGACCGGGGAGCTGTTTTTT CSARGTVRRTGELFF
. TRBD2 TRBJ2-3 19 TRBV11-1 TGTGCCAGCAGCCCACGACTAGCGGGCATTCTATATAGCACAGATACGCAGTATTTT CASSPRLAGILYSTDTQYF
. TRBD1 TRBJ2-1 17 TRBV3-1 TGTGCCAGCAGCCAAGATCTGGGGACAGGGCCCTACAATGAGCAGCTCTTC CASSQDLGTGPYNEQLF
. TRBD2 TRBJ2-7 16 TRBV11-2 TGTGCCAGCAGCTCACTAAAAGCGGGGTCTTCGAGGGAGCAGTACTTC CASSSLKAGSSREQYF
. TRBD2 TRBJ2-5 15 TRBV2 TGTGCCAGCAGGGGCGGGACTAGCGGGAGAGAGACCCAGTACTTC CASRGGTSGRETQYF